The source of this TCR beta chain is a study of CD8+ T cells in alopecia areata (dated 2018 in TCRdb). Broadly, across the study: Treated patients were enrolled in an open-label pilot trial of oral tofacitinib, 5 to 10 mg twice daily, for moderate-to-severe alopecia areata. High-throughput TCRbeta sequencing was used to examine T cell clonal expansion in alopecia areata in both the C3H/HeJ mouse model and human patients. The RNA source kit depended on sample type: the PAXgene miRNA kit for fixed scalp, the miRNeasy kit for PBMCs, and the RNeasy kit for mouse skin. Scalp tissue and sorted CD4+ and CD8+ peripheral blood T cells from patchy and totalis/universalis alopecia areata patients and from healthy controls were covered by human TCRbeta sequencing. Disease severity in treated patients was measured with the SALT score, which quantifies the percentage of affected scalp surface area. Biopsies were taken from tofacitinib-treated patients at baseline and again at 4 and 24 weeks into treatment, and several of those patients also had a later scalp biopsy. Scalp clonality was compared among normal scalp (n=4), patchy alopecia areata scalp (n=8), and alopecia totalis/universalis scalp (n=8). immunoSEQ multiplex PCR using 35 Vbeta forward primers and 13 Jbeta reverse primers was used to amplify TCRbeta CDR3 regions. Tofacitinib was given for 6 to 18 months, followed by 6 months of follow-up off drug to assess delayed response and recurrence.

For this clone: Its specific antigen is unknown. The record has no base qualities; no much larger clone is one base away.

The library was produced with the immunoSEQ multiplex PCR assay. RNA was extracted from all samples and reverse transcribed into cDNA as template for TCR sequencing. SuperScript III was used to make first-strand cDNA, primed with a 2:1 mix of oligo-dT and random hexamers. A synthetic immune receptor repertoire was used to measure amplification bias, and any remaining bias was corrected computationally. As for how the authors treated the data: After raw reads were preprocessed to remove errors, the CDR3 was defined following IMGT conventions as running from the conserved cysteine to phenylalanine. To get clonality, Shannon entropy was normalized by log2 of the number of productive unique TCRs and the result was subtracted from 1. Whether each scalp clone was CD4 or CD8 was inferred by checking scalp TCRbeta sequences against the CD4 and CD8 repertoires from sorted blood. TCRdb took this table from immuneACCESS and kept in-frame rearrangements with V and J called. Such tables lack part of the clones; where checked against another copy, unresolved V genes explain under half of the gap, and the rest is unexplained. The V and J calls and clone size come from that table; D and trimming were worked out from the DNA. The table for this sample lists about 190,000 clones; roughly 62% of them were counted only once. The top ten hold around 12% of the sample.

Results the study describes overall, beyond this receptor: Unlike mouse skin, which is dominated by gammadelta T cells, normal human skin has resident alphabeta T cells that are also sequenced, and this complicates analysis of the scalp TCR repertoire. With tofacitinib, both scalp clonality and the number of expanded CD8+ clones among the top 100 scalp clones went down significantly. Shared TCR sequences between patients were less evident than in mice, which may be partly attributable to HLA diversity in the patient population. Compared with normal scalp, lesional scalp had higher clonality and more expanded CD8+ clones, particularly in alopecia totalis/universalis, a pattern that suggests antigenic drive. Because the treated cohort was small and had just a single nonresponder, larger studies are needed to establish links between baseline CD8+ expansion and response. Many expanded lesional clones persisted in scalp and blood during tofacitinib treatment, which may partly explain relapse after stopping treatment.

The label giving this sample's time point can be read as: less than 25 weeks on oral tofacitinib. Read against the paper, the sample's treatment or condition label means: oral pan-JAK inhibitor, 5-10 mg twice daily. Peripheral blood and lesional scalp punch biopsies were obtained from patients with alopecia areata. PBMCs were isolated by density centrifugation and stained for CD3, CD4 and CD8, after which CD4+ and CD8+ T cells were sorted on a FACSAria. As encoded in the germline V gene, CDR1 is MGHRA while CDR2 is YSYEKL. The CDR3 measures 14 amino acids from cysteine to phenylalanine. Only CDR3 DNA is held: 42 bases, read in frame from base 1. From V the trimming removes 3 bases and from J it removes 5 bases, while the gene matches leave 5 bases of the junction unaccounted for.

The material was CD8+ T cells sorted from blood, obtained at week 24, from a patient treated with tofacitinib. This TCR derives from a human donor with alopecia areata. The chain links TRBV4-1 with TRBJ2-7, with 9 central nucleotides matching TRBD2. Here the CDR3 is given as CASSHGREGDEQYF. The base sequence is TGCGCCAGCAGCCATGGGCGGGAGGGCGACGAGCAGTACTTC.